The clone carrying this TCR beta chain was seen at least ten times. The data originate from a study of T cells in Graves' hyperthyroidism and ophthalmopathy. Study background: Peripheral blood was secured at the point of initial diagnosis, before any treatment.

Amplified regions were TCR beta CDR3 sequences from RNA transcripts. When the TCR CDR3 underwent first-round RT-PCR, the HTBI primer set was used. Using its own MiXCR run on the multiplex PCR reads, TCRdb lists one record per CDR3 protein. The repertoire holds 460,000 or so distinct CDR3 sequences, with approximately 15% as singletons. The V end lost 6 bases, the J end lost 4 bases, and 19 bases lay between the germline ends. The CDR3 contains 15 residues. Germline-derived CDR1 and CDR2 are SGHRS and YFSETQ. Stable hyperthyroidism: no ophthalmopathy progression over 18 months of follow-up. Diagnostic assessment was based on clinical symptoms, serum thyroxine and TRAb, thyroid ultrasound and orbital computed tomography.

This receptor was obtained from a woman younger than 35 with Graves' hyperthyroidism. The chain combines TRBV5-1 with TRBJ1-1; possible D gene TRBD1, 6 bases. Sequenced material: blood. The CDR3 loop reads CASTETGVRSTEAFF. DNA for the CDR3: TGCGCCAGCACCGAGACAGGCGTACGAAGCACTGAAGCTTTCTTT.